The clone carrying this TCR beta chain was observed a few times. Its antigen is as yet unknown. V trimming: 1 base; J trimming: 3 bases; junction bases outside the gene matches: 9. Per germline, CDR1 PRHDT and CDR2 FYEKMQ (reference sequence). CDR3 length: 17 amino acids. This entry comes from a study of blood T cells in healthy people across ages. Whole-study findings and limits: Donors of long life had a larger count of naive CD4+ cells and greater diversity than aged donors.

Primed by a sample-barcoded 5' primer and a J-beta primer mix, a second PCR proceeded for roughly 6 to 12 cycles. One entry per CDR3 protein, called by TCRdb with MiXCR from the 5' RACE reads. Of over 1.5 million distinct CDR3 sequences in the sample, just under 50% are singletons; the top ten hold around 2.1%. The sample taken for sequencing was blood. The origin of this receptor is a middle-aged woman in good health. The rearrangement joins TRBV13 to TRBJ2-4; 7 bases are a match to TRBD1. CDR3 sequence reads: CASSLEQRDRVKNIQYF. CDR3 nucleotide sequence: TGTGCCAGCAGCTTAGAACAAAGGGACAGAGTCAAAAACATTCAGTACTTC.